This T cell receptor beta chain was recovered during a study of blood T cell repertoires in COVID-19. Study-wide background: Samples came from the United States, Italy and Spain, spanning acute and convalescent COVID-19.

The method was immunoSEQ multiplex PCR; TCRdb's version includes in-frame clones alone and lacks a portion of them. The sample lists over 200,000 clones; about 94% were seen once. Enrollment of patients from Seattle took place during active infection, with longitudinal follow-up. The length of the CDR3 is 15 residues. Looked up from germline, CDR1 is SGHTA and CDR2 is FQGNSA. Trimming took off 6 bases at V and 5 bases at J, with 16 bases between the two ends. The chain couples TRBV7-2 to TRBJ2-2, with a possible D match to TRBD2 (6 bases). Source material: peripheral blood. This sequence was found in a man aged 55 to 70 with COVID-19, enrolled during active disease. CDR3 residues: CASRRDSLETGELFF. CDR3 nucleotides: TGTGCCAGCAGACGGGACTCTCTGGAGACCGGGGAGCTGTTTTTT.